This T cell receptor beta chain is drawn from a study of early T cells in non-severe SARS-CoV-2 infection. Overall study context: RNA in bulk from unsorted whole blood was sequenced, and chains were unpaired.

The CDR3 spans 14 residues. Germline V CDR1 and CDR2: MNHNS, SASEGT. The V end was cut by 5 bases, the J end by 7 bases, with 17 bases between. TCRdb independently ran MiXCR on the 5' RACE reads; one entry per CDR3 protein. The data hold about 77,000 distinct CDR3 sequences, with around 10% observed a single time. This clonotype was detected a few times. The chain couples TRBV6-1 to TRBJ1-2, with D possibly matching TRBD1 (5 bases). The origin of this receptor is an adult who was a healthcare worker with PCR-confirmed SARS-CoV-2 infection or an uninfected control (not recorded which). The donor label of this sample is uncertain. Sequences were derived from whole blood, sampled at baseline. The CDR3 region has the DNA TGTGCCAGCAGTAGTCAGGGAGTTGTGTTTGGCTACACCTTC. Amino acids: CASSSQGVVFGYTF.